What follows is one T cell receptor (beta chain) and its context. This sample was included in a study of blood T cell repertoires in COVID-19. CDR3 size: 15 residues. The germline V gene encodes CDR1 MNHEY and CDR2 SVGEGT. Trimming took 2 bases from V and 6 from J, leaving 14 bases between them. Data came from immunoSEQ multiplex PCR; TCRdb stores just in-frame clones and leaves some out. The table has about 99,000 clones, 91% seen once. The origin of this receptor is a human donor in a cohort sampled during active COVID-19. The specimen was peripheral blood. The V gene is TRBV6-2 or TRBV6-3, the J gene TRBJ2-1; no firm D call. The CDR3 DNA is TGTGCCAGCAGTTACACCTTATATAGTAGCAATGAGCAGTTCTTC. Translation: CASSYTLYSSNEQFF.